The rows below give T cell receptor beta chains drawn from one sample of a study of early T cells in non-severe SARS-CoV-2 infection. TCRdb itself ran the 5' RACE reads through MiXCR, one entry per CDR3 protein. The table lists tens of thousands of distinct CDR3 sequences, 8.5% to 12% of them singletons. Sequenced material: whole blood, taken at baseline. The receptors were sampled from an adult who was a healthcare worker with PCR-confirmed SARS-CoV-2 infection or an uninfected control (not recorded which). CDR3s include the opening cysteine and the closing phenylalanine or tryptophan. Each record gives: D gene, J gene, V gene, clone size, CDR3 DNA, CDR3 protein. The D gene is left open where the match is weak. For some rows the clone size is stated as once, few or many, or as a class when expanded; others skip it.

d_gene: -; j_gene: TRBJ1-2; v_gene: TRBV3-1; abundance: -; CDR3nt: TGTGCCAGCAGCCTTCGAGGCAGCTATAACTATGGCTACACCTTC; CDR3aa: CASSLRGSYNYGYTF
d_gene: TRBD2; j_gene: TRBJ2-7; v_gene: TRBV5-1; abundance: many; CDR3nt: TGCGCCAGCAGCTTGGCTAGCGGCTCCTACGAGCAGTACTTC; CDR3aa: CASSLASGSYEQYF
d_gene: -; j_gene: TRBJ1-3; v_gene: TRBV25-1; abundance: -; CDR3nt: TGTGCCAGCAGTCAGGGGTGGTCTGGAAACACCATATATTTT; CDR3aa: CASSQGWSGNTIYF
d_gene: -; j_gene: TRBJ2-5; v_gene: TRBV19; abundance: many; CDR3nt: TGTGCCAGTAGTATCTCGGTGGAAGAGACCCAGTACTTC; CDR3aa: CASSISVEETQYF
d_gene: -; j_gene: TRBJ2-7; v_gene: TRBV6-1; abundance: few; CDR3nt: TGTGCCAGCAGTGAAGAGGGACTTTTTACCTCCGGCTACGAGCAGTACTTC; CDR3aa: CASSEEGLFTSGYEQYF
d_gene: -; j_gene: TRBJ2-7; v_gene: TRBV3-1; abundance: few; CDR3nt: TGTGCCAGCAGCCCATGGGGACTGGGCGGCTACGAGCAGTACTTC; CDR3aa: CASSPWGLGGYEQYF
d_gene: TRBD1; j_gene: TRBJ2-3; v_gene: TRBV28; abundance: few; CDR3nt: TGTGCCAGCAGTTTGGCCGGACAGGGGGCAGATACGCAGTATTTT; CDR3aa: CASSLAGQGADTQYF
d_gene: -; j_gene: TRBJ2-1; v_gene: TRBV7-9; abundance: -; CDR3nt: TGTGCCAGCAGCTTAGCGCCATCCCGGGACTCTGAGCAGTTCTTC; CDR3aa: CASSLAPSRDSEQFF
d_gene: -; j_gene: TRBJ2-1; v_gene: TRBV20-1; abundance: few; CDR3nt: TGCAGTGCTAGTTACAATGAGCAGTTCTTC; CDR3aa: CSASYNEQFF
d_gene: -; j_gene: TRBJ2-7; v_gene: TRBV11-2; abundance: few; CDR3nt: TGTGCCAGCAGTCAAGGACGGTGGGAGCAGTACTTC; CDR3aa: CASSQGRWEQYF
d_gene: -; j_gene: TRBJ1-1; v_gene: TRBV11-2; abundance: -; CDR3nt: TGTGCCAGCAGCTTACCGCCCTGGCGGTACACTGAAGCTTTCTTT; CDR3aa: CASSLPPWRYTEAFF
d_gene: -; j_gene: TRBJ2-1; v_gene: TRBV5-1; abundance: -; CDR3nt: TGCGCCAGCAGCCCCCGACAGGCCTACAATGAGCAGTTCTTC; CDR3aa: CASSPRQAYNEQFF
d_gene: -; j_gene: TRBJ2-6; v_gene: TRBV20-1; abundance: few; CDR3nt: TGCAGTGCTAGAGTGGGGACCTCCGGGGCCAACGTCCTGACTTTC; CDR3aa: CSARVGTSGANVLTF
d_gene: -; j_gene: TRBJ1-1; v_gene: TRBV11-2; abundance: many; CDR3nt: TGTGCCAGCAGCCCGACCCCCAGGGGAAGGAAGACGAACACTGAAGCTTTCTTT; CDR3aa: CASSPTPRGRKTNTEAFF
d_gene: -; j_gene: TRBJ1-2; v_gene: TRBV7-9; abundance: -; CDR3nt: TGTGCCAGCAGCTCCACAGGGCACAGTGGCTACACCTTC; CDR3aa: CASSSTGHSGYTF
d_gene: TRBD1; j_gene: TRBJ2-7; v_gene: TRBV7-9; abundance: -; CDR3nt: TGTGCCAGCAGCCACAGGGGCTCCTACGAGCAGTACTTC; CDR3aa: CASSHRGSYEQYF
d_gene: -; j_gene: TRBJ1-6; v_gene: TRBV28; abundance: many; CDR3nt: TGTGCCAGCAGGTTACAGGGAGGAGGATCACCCCTCCACTTT; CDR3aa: CASRLQGGGSPLHF
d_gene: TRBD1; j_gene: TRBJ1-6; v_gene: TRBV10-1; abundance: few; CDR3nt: TGCGCCAGACTGTCCGGGACAGGGTTCGGAAATTCACCCCTCCACTTT; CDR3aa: CARLSGTGFGNSPLHF
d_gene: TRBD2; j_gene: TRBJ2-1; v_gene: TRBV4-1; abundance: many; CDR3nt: TGCGCCAGCAGCCACCTGGGGGGGGTAGCCTACAATGAGCAGTTCTTC; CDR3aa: CASSHLGGVAYNEQFF
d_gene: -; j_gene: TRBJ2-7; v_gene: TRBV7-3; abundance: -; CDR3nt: TGTGCCAGCAGCCCAGAGGACGGACCCTACGAGCAGTACTTC; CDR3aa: CASSPEDGPYEQYF
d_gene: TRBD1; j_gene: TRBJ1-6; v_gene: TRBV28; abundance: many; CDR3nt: TGTGCCAGCAGTTTTTGGGGACAGTCCCCACACTTT; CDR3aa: CASSFWGQSPHF
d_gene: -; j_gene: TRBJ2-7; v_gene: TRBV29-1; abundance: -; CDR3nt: TGCAGCGTTGGTCCGGGTGGCCCTGGCGAGCAGTACTTC; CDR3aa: CSVGPGGPGEQYF
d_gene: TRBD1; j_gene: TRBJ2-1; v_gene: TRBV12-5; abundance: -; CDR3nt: TGTGCTAGTGCCTTAGGGACAGGGGACTACAATGAGCAGTTCTTC; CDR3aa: CASALGTGDYNEQFF
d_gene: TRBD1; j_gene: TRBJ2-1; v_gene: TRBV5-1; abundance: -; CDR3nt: TGCGCCAGCAGCTTGGCCGGGACAGGGTACAATGAGCAGTTCTTC; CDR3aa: CASSLAGTGYNEQFF
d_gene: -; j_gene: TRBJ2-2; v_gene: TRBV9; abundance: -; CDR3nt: TGTGCCAGCAGCGTGCGTACGGGACAAGACACCGGGGAGCTGTTTTTT; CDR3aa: CASSVRTGQDTGELFF
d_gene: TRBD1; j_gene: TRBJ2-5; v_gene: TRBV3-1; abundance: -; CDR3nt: TGTGCCAGCAGCCGTACAGGGGGCGTTGAGCAAGAGACCCAGTACTTC; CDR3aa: CASSRTGGVEQETQYF
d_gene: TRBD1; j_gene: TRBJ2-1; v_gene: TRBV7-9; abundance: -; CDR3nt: TGTGCCAGCAGCCAAACCGGGACAGGGGTATACAATGAGCAGTTCTTC; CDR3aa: CASSQTGTGVYNEQFF
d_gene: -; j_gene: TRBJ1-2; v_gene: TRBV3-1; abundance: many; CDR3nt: TGTGCCAGCACCGGGGAGAGGGTAGATGGCTACACCTTC; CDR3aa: CASTGERVDGYTF
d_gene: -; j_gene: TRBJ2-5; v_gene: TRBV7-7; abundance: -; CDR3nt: TGTGCCAGCAGCCCGCGGCCCGGGGCAGAGACCCAGTACTTC; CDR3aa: CASSPRPGAETQYF
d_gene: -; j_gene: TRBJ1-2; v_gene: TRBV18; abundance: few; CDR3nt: TGTGCCAGCTCACCTGAGGAGGGGTATGGCTACACCTTC; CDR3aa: CASSPEEGYGYTF
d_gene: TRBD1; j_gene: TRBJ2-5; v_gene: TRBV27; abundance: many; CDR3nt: TGTGCCAGCAGTTTAATTCACAGGGGAGAGACCCAGTACTTC; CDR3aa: CASSLIHRGETQYF
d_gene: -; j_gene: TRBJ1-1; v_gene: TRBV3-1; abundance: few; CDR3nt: TGTGCCAGCAGCCAAGAGTCCGGGGCCGGGACGGCTTTCTTT; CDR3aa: CASSQESGAGTAFF
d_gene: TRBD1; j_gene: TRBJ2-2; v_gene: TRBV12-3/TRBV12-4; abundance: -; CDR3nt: TGTGCCAGCAGTTTAACAGGGGCGCCCGGGGAGCTGTTTTTT; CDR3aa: CASSLTGAPGELFF
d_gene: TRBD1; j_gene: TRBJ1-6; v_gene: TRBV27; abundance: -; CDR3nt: TGTGCCAGCAGTTGGGGGGACAGGGGAAATTCACCCCTCCACTTT; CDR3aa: CASSWGDRGNSPLHF
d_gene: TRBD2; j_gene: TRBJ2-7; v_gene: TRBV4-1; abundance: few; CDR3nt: TGCGCCAGCAGCCAAGCATCAGCCGGGACTAGCGGCGCCTACGAGCAGTACTTC; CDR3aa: CASSQASAGTSGAYEQYF
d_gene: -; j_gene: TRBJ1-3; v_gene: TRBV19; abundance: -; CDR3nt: TGTGCCAGTCGGAGCGGTCGCTCTGGAAACACCATATATTTT; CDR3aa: CASRSGRSGNTIYF
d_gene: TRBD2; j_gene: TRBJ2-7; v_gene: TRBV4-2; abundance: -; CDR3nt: TGTGCCAGCAGCCAAGATCCGATAGCGGGAATAGAGGAGCAGTACTTC; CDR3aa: CASSQDPIAGIEEQYF
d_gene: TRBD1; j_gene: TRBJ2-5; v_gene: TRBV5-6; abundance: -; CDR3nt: TGTGCCAGCAGGAGGGGACAGAACCAAGAGACCCAGTACTTC; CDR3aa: CASRRGQNQETQYF
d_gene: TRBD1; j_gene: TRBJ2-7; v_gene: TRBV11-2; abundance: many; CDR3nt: TGTGCCAGCAGCTCTGCATACCGGGACAGGGGGTACGAGCAGTACTTC; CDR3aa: CASSSAYRDRGYEQYF
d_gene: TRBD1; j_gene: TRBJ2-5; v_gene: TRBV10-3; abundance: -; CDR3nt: TGTGCCATCAGGGGGACAGCGGAGACCCAGTACTTC; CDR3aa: CAIRGTAETQYF
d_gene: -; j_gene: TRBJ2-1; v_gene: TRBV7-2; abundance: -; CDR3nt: TGTGCCAGCAATAGACTAGTGGCGGATGAGCAGTTCTTC; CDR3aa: CASNRLVADEQFF
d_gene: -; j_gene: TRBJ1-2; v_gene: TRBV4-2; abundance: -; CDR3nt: TGTGCCAGCAGCCAAGTAGCGACAGGAGGGGAGCTCTATGGCTACACCTTC; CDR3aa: CASSQVATGGELYGYTF
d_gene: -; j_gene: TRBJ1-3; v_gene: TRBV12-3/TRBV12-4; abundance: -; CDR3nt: TGTGCCAGCACCTCGGCGGCAAGACGAAACACCATATATTTT; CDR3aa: CASTSAARRNTIYF
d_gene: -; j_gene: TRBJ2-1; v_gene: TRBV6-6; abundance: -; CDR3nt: TGTGCCAGCAGGATGCAGGGTTTCTACAATGAGCAGTTCTTC; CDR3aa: CASRMQGFYNEQFF
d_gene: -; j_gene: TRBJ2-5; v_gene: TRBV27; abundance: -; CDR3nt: TGTGCCAGCAGTTTTCTGAGGGAAGAGACCCAGTACTTC; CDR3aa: CASSFLREETQYF